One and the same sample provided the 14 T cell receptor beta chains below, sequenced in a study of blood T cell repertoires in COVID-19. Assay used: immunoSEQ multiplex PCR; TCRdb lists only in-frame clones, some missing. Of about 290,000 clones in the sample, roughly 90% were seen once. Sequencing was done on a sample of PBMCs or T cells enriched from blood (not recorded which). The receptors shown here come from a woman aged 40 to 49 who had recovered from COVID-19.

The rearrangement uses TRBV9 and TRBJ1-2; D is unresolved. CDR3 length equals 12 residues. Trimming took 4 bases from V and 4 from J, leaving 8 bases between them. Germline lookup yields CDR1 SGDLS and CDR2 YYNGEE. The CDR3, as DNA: TGTGCCAGCAGCTCTGAGGGCTATGGCTACACCTTC. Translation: CASSSEGYGYTF.

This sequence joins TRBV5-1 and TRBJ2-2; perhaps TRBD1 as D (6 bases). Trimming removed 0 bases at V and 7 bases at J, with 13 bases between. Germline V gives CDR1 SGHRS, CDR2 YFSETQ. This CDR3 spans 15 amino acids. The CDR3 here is CASSLALGDIGELFF. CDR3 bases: TGCGCCAGCAGCTTGGCCTTAGGGGACATCGGGGAGCTGTTTTTT.

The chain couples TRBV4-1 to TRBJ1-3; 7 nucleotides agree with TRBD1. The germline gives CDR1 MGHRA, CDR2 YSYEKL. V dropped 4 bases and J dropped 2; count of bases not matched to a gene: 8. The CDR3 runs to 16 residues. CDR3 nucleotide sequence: TGCGCCAGCAGCCTATTAACCGGGACAGCTGGAAACACCATATATTTT. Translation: CASSLLTGTAGNTIYF.

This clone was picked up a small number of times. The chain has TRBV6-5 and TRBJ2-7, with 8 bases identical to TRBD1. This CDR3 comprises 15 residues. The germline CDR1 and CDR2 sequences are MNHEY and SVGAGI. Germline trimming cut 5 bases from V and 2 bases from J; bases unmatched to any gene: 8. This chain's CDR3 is CASSQNGQGPYEQYF. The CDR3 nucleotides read TGTGCCAGCAGTCAGAACGGACAGGGTCCCTACGAGCAGTACTTC.

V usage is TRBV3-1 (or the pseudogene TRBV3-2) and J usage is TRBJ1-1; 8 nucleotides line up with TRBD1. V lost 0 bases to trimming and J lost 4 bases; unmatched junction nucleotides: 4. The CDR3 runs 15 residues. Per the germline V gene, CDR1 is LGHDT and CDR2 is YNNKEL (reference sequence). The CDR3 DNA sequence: TGTGCCAGCAGCCAAGAGCTAACAGGGGGCACTGAAGCTTTCTTT. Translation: CASSQELTGGTEAFF.

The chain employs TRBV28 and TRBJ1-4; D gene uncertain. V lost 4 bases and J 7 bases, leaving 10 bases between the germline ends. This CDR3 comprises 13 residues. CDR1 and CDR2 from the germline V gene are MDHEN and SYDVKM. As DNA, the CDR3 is TGTGCCAGCAGTTGGATAGGGAGTGAAAAACTGTTTTTT. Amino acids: CASSWIGSEKLFF.

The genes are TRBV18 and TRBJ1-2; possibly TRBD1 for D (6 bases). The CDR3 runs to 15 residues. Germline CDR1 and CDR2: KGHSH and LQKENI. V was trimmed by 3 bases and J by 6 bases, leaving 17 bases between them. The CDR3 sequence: CASSPMGAQDHGYTF. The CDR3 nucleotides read TGTGCCAGCTCACCCATGGGGGCGCAGGACCATGGCTACACCTTC. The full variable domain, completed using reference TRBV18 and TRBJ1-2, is NAGVMQNPRHLVRRRGQEARLRCSPMKGHSHVYWYRQLPEEGLKFMVYLQKENIIDESGMPKERFSAEFPKEGPSILRIQQVVRGDSAAYFCASSPMGAQDHGYTFGSGTRLTVV.

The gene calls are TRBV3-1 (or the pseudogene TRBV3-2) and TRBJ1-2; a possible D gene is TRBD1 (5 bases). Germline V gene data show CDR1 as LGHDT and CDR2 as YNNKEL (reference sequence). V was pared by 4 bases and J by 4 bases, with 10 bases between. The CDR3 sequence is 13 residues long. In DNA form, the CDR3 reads TGTGCCAGCAGCCGGGGCGGTGGCTATGGCTACACCTTC. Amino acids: CASSRGGGYGYTF.

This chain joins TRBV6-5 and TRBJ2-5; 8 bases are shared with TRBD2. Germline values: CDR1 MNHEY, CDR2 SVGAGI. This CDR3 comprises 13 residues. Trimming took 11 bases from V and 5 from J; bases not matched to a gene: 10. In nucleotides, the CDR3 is TGTGCCGGGCGGCGGGCTAGCGGGGAGACCCAGTACTTC. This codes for CAGRRASGETQYF.

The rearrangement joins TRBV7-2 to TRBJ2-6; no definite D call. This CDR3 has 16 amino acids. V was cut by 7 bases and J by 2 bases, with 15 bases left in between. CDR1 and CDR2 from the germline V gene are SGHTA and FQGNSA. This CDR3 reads CASTHLEPPGANVLTF. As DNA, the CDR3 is TGTGCCAGCACCCATCTTGAGCCTCCTGGGGCCAACGTCCTGACTTTC.

CDR3 in DNA: TGTGCCAGCAGCCATCTCGGGGGGCCTGAAGCTTTCTTT. This translates into CASSHLGGPEAFF. The chain is built from TRBV5-5 and TRBJ1-1; tentatively, D is TRBD1 (6 bases). This CDR3 contains 13 residues. Trimming stripped 4 bases from V and 6 bases from J, with 13 bases between. The germline V gene encodes CDR1 SGHKS and CDR2 YYEKEE (reference sequence).

The CDR3 protein is CAISRREGYNEQFF. In DNA, the CDR3 is TGTGCCATCAGTAGGCGGGAGGGGTACAATGAGCAGTTCTTC. This sequence joins TRBV10-3 and TRBJ2-1, with 9 positions matching TRBD2. CDR1 and CDR2 (germline): ENHRY, SYGVKD. Trimming at V came to 5 bases and at J to 4 bases, leaving 3 bases not matched to a gene. The CDR3 runs 14 residues.

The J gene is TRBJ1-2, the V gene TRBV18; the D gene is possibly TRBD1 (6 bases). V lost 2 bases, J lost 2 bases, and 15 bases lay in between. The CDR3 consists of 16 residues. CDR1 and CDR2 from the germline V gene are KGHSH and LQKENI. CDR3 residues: CASSPGRQGRNYGYTF. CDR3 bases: TGTGCCAGCTCACCAGGGCGCCAGGGGCGGAACTATGGCTACACCTTC.

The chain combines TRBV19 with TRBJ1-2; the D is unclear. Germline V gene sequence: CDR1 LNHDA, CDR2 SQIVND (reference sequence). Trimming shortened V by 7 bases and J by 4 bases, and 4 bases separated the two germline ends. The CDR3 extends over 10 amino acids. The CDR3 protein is CASNSYGYTF. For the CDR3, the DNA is TGTGCCAGTAACAGCTATGGCTACACCTTC. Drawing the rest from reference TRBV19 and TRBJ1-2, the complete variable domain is DGGITQSPKYLFRKEGQNVTLSCEQNLNHDAMYWYRQDPGQGLRLIYYSQIVNDFQKGDIAEGYSVSREKKESFPLTVTSAQKNPTAFYLCASNSYGYTFGSGTRLTVV.